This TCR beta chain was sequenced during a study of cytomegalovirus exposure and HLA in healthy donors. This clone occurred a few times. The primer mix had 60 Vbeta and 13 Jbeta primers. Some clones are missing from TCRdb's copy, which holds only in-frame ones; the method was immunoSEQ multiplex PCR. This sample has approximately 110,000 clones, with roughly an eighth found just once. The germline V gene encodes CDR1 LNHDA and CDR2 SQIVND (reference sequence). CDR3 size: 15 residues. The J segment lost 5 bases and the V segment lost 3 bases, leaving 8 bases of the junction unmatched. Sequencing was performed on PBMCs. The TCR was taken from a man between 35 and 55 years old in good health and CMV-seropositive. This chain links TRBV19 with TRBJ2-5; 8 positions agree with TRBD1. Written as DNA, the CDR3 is TGTGCCAGTAGTATTTCCCCAGGGGGCGGTGAGACCCAGTACTTC. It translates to CASSISPGGGETQYF.